This T cell receptor (beta chain) came from a study of neurological immune-mediated disorders. A single record per CDR3 protein comes from TCRdb applying MiXCR to the 5' RACE reads. This table has roughly 32,000 distinct CDR3 sequences, approximately 15% appearing once. Germline V gene lookup returns CDR1 SGHAT and CDR2 FQNNGV. This CDR3 is 15 amino acids long. Trimming removed 2 bases at V and 4 bases at J, with 14 bases between. The receptor was isolated from a man aged 65-85 years in good health. The chain couples TRBV11-2 to TRBJ2-5; D remains unclear. The specimen was PBMCs. DNA for the CDR3: TGTGCCAGCAGCTTAACCCCGGACCGCGGAGAGACCCAGTACTTC. Encoded protein: CASSLTPDRGETQYF.